This TCR beta chain emerged from a study of cytomegalovirus exposure and HLA in healthy donors. The PCR was carried out with 60 Vbeta primers and 13 Jbeta primers. Using immunoSEQ multiplex PCR, the repertoire was profiled, and TCRdb retains in-frame clones only, with some absent. This table lists some 120,000 clones. Sequenced material: PBMCs. The origin of this receptor is a young man in good health and CMV-seronegative.

The CDR3 nucleotides are TGTGCCAGTAGTACGCCTCGGACAGGTGACGCTGAAGCTTTCTTT. Translated, it gives CASSTPRTGDAEAFF. The chain links TRBV19 to TRBJ1-1; 7 bases fit TRBD1. Looked up from germline, CDR1 is LNHDA and CDR2 is SQIVND (reference sequence). This CDR3 contains 15 residues. Germline trimming cut 4 bases from V and 6 bases from J; bases unmatched to any gene: 11.